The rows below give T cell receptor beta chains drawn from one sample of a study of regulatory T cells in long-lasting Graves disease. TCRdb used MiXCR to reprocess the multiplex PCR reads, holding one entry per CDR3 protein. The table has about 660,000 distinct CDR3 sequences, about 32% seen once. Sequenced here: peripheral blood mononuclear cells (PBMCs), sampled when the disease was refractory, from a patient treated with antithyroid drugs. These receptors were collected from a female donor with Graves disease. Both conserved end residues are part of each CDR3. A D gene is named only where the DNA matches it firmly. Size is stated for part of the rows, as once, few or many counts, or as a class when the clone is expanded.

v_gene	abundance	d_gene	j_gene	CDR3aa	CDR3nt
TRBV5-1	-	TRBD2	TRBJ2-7	CASSFLAAVPYEQYF	TGCGCCAGCAGCTTTCTAGCGGCCGTTCCCTACGAGCAGTACTTC
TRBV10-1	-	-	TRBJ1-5	CASPTHGGQPQHF	TGCGCCAGCCCCACACACGGTGGACAGCCCCAGCATTTT
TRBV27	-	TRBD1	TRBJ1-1	CASSRTGLAEAFF	TGTGCCAGCAGCCGGACAGGGCTTGCTGAAGCTTTCTTT
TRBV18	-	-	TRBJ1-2	CASSLPPYGYTF	TGTGCCAGCTCACTACCCCCTTATGGCTACACCTTC
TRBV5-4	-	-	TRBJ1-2	CASRALRDRHGYTF	TGTGCCAGCAGAGCGCTCAGGGACCGGCATGGCTACACCTTC
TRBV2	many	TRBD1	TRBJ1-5	CASTGQVSNQPQHF	TGTGCCAGCACTGGACAGGTCAGCAATCAGCCCCAGCATTTT
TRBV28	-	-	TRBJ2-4	CASSPQGRLAKNIQYF	TGTGCCAGCAGCCCCCAGGGGCGGTTAGCCAAAAACATTCAGTACTTC
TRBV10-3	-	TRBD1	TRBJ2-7	CAIKDPDRATSEQYF	TGTGCCATCAAGGACCCCGACAGGGCCACCTCCGAGCAGTACTTC
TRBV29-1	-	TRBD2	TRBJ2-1	CSALPGLEGNEQFF	TGCAGCGCTCTGCCGGGACTAGAAGGCAATGAGCAGTTCTTC
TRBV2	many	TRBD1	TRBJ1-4	CASSEERSPGGEKLFF	TGTGCCAGCAGTGAAGAGAGGAGCCCAGGGGGTGAAAAACTGTTTTTT
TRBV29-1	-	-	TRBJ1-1	CSVERRANTEAFF	TGCAGCGTTGAGCGACGGGCGAACACTGAAGCTTTCTTT
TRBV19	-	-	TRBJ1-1	CASSDDIGGTEAFF	TGTGCCAGTAGTGACGACATCGGAGGGACTGAAGCTTTCTTT
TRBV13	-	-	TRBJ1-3	CASSLGRASRAGNTIYF	TGTGCCAGCAGCTTAGGACGAGCCTCGCGAGCTGGAAACACCATATATTTT
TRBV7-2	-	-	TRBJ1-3	CASSLGLGGPPTRRSDTIYF	TGTGCCAGCAGCCTGGGACTAGGGGGTCCCCCGACGAGAAGATCGGACACCATATATTTT
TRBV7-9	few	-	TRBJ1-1	CAWGTEAFF	TGTGCCTGGGGGACTGAAGCTTTCTTT
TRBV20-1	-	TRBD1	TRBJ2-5	CSAGVYRGETQYF	TGCAGTGCTGGGGTTTACAGGGGGGAGACCCAGTACTTC
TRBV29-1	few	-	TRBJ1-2	CSVRWTAAYNYGYTF	TGCAGCGTGAGGTGGACAGCCGCCTATAACTATGGCTACACCTTC
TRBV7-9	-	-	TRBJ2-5	CASSVGGPQETQYF	TGTGCCAGCAGCGTCGGCGGTCCACAAGAGACCCAGTACTTC
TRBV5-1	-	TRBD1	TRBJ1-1	CASRLTGDRTNTEAFF	TGCGCCAGCAGGTTAACAGGGGATCGGACGAACACTGAAGCTTTCTTT
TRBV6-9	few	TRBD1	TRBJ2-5	CASSLGGRRAETQYF	TGTGCCAGCAGTTTAGGGGGCCGGAGAGCGGAGACCCAGTACTTC
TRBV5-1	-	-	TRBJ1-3	CASTLGTGNTIYF	TGCGCCAGCACTCTCGGGACCGGAAACACCATATATTTT
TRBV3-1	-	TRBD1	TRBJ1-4	CASRLDREDEKLFF	TGTGCCAGCAGATTAGACAGGGAGGACGAAAAACTGTTTTTT
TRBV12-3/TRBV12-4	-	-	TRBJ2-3	CASSLGDGGGDTQYF	TGTGCCAGCAGTTTGGGTGATGGAGGCGGAGATACGCAGTATTTT
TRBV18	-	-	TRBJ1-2	CASSPAGDAYGYTF	TGTGCCAGCTCACCCGCAGGGGATGCCTATGGCTACACCTTC
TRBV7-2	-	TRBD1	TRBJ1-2	CASSSGQSIGYTF	TGTGCCAGCAGCTCGGGACAGTCGATAGGCTACACCTTC
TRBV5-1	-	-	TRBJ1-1	CASSLGGALTTEAFF	TGCGCCAGCAGCTTGGGTGGGGCCCTGACCACTGAAGCTTTCTTT
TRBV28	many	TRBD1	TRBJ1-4	CASSRGQGANEKLFF	TGTGCCAGCAGCCGGGGACAGGGAGCTAATGAAAAACTGTTTTTT
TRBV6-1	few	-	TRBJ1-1	CASREMSVNLNTEAFF	TGTGCCAGCAGAGAGATGTCGGTAAACCTCAACACTGAAGCTTTCTTT
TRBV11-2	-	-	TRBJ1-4	CASSLDRAGPEGEKLFF	TGTGCCAGCAGCTTAGATCGGGCAGGCCCCGAGGGTGAAAAACTGTTTTTT
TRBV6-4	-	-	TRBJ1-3	CASRVREVSGTGNTIYF	TGTGCCAGCAGAGTGAGGGAGGTTTCTGGTACGGGAAACACCATATATTTT
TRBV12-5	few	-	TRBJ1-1	CASGLVVGSETEAFF	TGTGCTAGTGGTTTGGTAGTGGGCTCTGAAACTGAAGCTTTCTTT
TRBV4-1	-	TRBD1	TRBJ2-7	CASSQAAGTGVSYEQYF	TGCGCCAGCAGCCAAGCTGCGGGGACAGGGGTTTCTTACGAGCAGTACTTC
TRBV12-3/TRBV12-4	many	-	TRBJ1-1	CASSLMDRNTEAFF	TGTGCCAGCAGTTTAATGGACAGAAACACTGAAGCTTTCTTT
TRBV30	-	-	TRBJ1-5	CAWSAEKNQPQHF	TGTGCCTGGAGTGCTGAGAAAAATCAGCCCCAGCATTTT
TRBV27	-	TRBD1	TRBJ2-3	CASSPDRPSTDTQYF	TGTGCCAGCAGCCCGGACAGGCCTAGCACAGATACGCAGTATTTT
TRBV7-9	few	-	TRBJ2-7	CASASPSYYEQYF	TGTGCCAGTGCATCCCCTTCCTACTACGAGCAGTACTTC
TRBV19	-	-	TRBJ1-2	CASSIDPGQNYGYTF	TGTGCCAGTAGTATAGACCCCGGACAGAACTATGGCTACACCTTC
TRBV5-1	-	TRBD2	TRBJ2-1	CASSLGTTNEQFF	TGCGCCAGCAGCCTCGGGACTACTAATGAGCAGTTCTTC
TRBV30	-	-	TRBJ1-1	CAWQIGPGTEAFF	TGTGCCTGGCAAATTGGGCCGGGGACTGAAGCTTTCTTT
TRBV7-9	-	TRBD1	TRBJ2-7	CASSSGQRSYEQYF	TGTGCCAGCAGCTCGGGACAGCGATCCTACGAGCAGTACTTC
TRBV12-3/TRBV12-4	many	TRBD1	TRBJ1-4	CASRSTGAGEKLFF	TGTGCCAGCAGATCGACAGGGGCCGGAGAAAAACTGTTTTTT
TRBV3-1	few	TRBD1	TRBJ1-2	CASSHRGQGGGYTF	TGTGCCAGCAGCCACCGGGGACAGGGTGGTGGCTACACCTTC
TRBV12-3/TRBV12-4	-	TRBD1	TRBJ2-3	CASSGAGGADTQYF	TGTGCCAGCAGTGGAGCAGGGGGCGCAGATACGCAGTATTTT
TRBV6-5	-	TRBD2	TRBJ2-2	CASSYPLGSGRTNTGELFF	TGTGCCAGCAGTTACCCATTGGGTAGCGGGCGAACGAACACCGGGGAGCTGTTTTTT
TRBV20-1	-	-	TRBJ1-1	CSAKGVGTEAFF	TGCAGTGCTAAAGGGGTAGGGACTGAAGCTTTCTTT
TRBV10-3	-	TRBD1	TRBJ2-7	CAISGGQGSEQYF	TGTGCCATCAGTGGGGGACAGGGGTCCGAGCAGTACTTC
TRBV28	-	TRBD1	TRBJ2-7	CASSKTGTGGVQYF	TGTGCCAGCAGTAAAACCGGGACAGGGGGCGTGCAGTACTTC
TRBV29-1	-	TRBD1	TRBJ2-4	CSLGQGELPGRQNIQYF	TGCAGCTTAGGACAGGGTGAGCTCCCCGGACGGCAAAACATTCAGTACTTC
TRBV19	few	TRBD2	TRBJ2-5	CASSMNSGTQETQYF	TGTGCCAGTAGTATGAATAGCGGGACCCAAGAGACCCAGTACTTC
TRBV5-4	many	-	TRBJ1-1	CASSVPDRMNTEAFF	TGTGCCAGCAGCGTGCCTGACCGGATGAACACTGAAGCTTTCTTT
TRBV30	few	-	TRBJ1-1	CAWSPDSLNTEAFF	TGTGCCTGGAGTCCCGACAGCTTGAACACTGAAGCTTTCTTT
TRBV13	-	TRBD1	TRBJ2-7	CASSVGTGDEQYF	TGTGCCAGCAGCGTAGGAACAGGGGACGAGCAGTACTTC
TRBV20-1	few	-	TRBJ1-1	CSARLVGSHTEAFF	TGCAGTGCTAGGCTGGTGGGTAGCCACACTGAAGCTTTCTTT
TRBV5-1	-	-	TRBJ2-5	CATHRGQQETQYF	TGCGCCACCCACCGAGGACAGCAAGAGACCCAGTACTTC
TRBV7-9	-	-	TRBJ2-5	CASTRTPGARQTQYF	TGTGCCAGCACCCGGACCCCAGGGGCCCGGCAGACCCAGTACTTC